The clone carrying this T cell receptor (beta chain) was observed many times. Its antigen is currently unknown. Researchers took RNA transcripts and amplified the TCR beta CDR3 regions from them. HTBI primers were employed in a first-round RT-PCR of the TCR CDR3. TCRdb recomputed calls from the multiplex PCR reads with MiXCR, one row per CDR3 protein. The table lists under 400,000 distinct CDR3 sequences, around 16% of them singletons, with 33% in the top ten. The entry originates in a study of T cells in Graves' hyperthyroidism and ophthalmopathy. General study points: Ophthalmopathy onset followed model prediction by a median around 6.9 months. From stable hyperthyroidism, ophthalmopathy was separated by a 13 V-J model.

CDR3 size: 16 residues. Germline values: CDR1 SEHNR, CDR2 FQNEAQ (reference sequence). V dropped 5 bases and J dropped 0 bases, with 13 bases sitting between them. The source of this sequence is a man aged 25-40 years with Graves' hyperthyroidism. The sequencing sample was made of blood. This sequence joins TRBV7-9 and TRBJ2-2; D is uncertain. The CDR3 loop reads CASSRPSNTNTGELFF. The CDR3 DNA reads as TGTGCCAGCAGCCGACCATCTAACACGAACACCGGGGAGCTGTTTTTT.